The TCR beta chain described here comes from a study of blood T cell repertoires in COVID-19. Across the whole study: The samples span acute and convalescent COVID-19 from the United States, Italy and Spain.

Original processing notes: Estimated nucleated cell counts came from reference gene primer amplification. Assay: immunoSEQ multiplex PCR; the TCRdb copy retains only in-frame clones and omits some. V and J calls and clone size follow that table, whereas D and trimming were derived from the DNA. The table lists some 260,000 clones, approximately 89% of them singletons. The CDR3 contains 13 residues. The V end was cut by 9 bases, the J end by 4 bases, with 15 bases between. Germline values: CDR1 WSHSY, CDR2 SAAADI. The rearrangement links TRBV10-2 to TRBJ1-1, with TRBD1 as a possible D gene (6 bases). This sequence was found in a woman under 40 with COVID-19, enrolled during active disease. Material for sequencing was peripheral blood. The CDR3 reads CASVQGVGTEAFF. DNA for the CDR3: TGCGCCAGTGTACAGGGAGTGGGCACTGAAGCTTTCTTT.